This TCR beta chain was identified during a study of shared clonotypes between healthy human individuals. Sequencing was performed with immunoSEQ multiplex PCR; in TCRdb, only in-frame clones are kept and a portion is missing. The sample holds fewer than 850,000 clones; 90% are singletons and the top ten take 30% to 35%. This clone was recorded once. Looked up from germline, CDR1 is SGHTA and CDR2 is FQGNSA. The CDR3 has 14 residues. Deletions cut 0 bases from V and 2 bases from J, with 8 bases between. Sequencing was performed on memory CD8+ T cells from PBMCs. The subset is: CD45RO+ cells pooled with CCR7-negative TemRA cells. The gene calls are TRBV7-2 and TRBJ2-7; D is uncertain. The source of this sequence is a man between 18 and 35 years old in good health. Some clones in this sample may be carry-over from other donors' samples. The CDR3 nucleotides read TGTGCCAGCAGCTTAGCTCGGTTGACCTACGAGCAGTACTTC. The encoded protein is CASSLARLTYEQYF.